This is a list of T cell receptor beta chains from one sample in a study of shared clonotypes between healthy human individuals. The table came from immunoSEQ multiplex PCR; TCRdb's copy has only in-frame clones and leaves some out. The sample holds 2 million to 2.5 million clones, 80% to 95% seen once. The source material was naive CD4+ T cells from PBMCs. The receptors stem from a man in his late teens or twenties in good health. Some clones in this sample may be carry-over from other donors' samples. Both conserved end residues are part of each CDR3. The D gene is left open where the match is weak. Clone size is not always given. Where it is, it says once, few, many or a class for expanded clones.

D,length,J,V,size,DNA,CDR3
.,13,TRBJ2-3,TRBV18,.,TGTGCCAGCTCACCACCGTCTACAGATACGCAGTATTTT,CASSPPSTDTQYF
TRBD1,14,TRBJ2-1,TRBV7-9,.,TGTGCCAGCAGCACGCAGACAGGGGAAAATGAGCAGTTCTTC,CASSTQTGENEQFF
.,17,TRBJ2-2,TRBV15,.,TGTGCCACCAGCAGAGGTACAGGCGTCCGAAACACCGGGGAGCTGTTTTTT,CATSRGTGVRNTGELFF
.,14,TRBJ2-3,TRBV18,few,TGTGCCAGCTCACCACTTGCGGCCACAGATACGCAGTATTTT,CASSPLAATDTQYF
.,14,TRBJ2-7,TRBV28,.,TGTGCCAGCATCGAGGGGTGGTCGTCCTACGAGCAGTACTTC,CASIEGWSSYEQYF
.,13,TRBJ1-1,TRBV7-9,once,TGTGCCAGCAGCTTAACGGACAGACCTGAAGCTTTCTTT,CASSLTDRPEAFF
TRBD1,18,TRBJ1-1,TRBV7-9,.,TGTGCCAGTGATACGGCCCGGGACAGGTATTTCATGAACACTGAAGCTTTCTTT,CASDTARDRYFMNTEAFF
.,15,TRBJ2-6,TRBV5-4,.,TGTGCCAGCAGCAACGATGGCTCTGGGGCCAACGTCCTGACTTTC,CASSNDGSGANVLTF
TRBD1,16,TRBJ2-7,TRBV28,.,TGTGCCAGCAGTTCCCCGGGGGGGACAGGGGCCTACGAGCAGTACTTC,CASSSPGGTGAYEQYF
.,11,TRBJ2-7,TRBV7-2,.,TGTGCCAGCAGCCGAGTCTACGAGCAGTACTTC,CASSRVYEQYF
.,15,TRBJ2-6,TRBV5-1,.,TGCGCCAGCAGCTTGGTCTTGTCTGGGGCCAACGTCCTGACTTTC,CASSLVLSGANVLTF
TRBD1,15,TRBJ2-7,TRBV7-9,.,TGTGCCAGCAGCTTAGCGGCGGCAGGGGGCTACGAGCAGTACTTC,CASSLAAAGGYEQYF
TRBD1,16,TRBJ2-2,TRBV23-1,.,TGCGCCAGCAGTCTACCTTACGACAGGGAAACCGGGGAGCTGTTTTTT,CASSLPYDRETGELFF
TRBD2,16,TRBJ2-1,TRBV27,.,TGTGCCAGCAGTTTAACCGGGACTAGCTCCCTTCGGGAGCAGTTCTTC,CASSLTGTSSLREQFF
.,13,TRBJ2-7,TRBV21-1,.,TGTGCCAGCAGATGTGGGGAAAACAACGAGCAGTACTTC,CASRCGENNEQYF
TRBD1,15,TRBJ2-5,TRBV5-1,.,TGCGCCAGCAGCGGCTGGACAGGGCCTGGGGAGACCCAGTACTTC,CASSGWTGPGETQYF